This T cell receptor beta chain appears in the sequencing data of a study of response to subunit inactivated influenza vaccine. Trimming cost V 2 bases and J 0 bases; bases outside gene matches: 4. Per germline, CDR1 DFQATT and CDR2 SNEGSKA (reference sequence). The length of the CDR3 is 16 residues. This clonotype was observed a few times. MiXCR, applied by TCRdb to the RT-PCR reads, yields one record per CDR3 protein. The sample carries approximately 500,000 distinct CDR3 sequences, roughly 23% recorded once. The data were also submitted as part of a second study, on T cells expressing NK-cell markers. That paper adds: Generation of TCR beta cDNA was performed by 5'RACE template switching incorporating UMIs. Most of the eight sequenced donors tested HCMV-seropositive; one tested seronegative. Dominant NKG2C+ clonotype frequencies of about 1.0-7.0% of CD8+ T cells were measured in more than five donors. Among several donors, these clonotypes also ranked first in the CD3+CD56-NKG2C+ fraction.

This TCR was sampled from a man aged 50 to 59 who received an inactivated influenza vaccine. The chain has TRBV20-1 and TRBJ2-2; 9 nucleotides agree with TRBD2. The specimen comprised CD4+ T cells sorted from PBMCs, sampled 12 days after vaccination. CDR3 bases: TGCAGTGCTAGATCCCTAGCGGGAACGAACACCGGGGAGCTGTTTTTT. Translating gives CSARSLAGTNTGELFF.